The sequence of this TCR beta chain was determined in a study of cytomegalovirus exposure and HLA in healthy donors. Findings and caveats of the study: Upon later analysis, TCR association rates were observed to vary by HLA locus, being highest for DRB1 and lowest for HLA-C. The later analysis indicated that the majority of CMV-associated TCR beta chains appeared HLA-restricted. Reported results showed that the classifier diagnosed cytomegalovirus status with high specificity and sensitivity.

The CDR3 loop spans 12 amino acids. Germline CDR1 is SEHNR and CDR2 is FQNEAQ (reference sequence). Both 60 Vbeta primers and 13 Jbeta primers went into the PCR. TCRdb's copy holds only in-frame clones and misses some; the assay was immunoSEQ multiplex PCR. The sample includes approximately 160,000 clones, 77% of them seen just once. As concerns this clone: Its antigen is as yet unknown. At one end the junction does not follow the germline gene, possibly because of a read error.

The sequencing input was PBMCs. The source of this sequence is a middle-aged woman in good health and CMV-seropositive. V usage is TRBV7-9 and J usage is TRBJ1-1; D is undetermined. In DNA, the CDR3 is TGTTCCAGCACGATGGGAGGGACTGAAGCTTTCTTT. Amino acid sequence: CSSTMGGTEAFF. Based on the CDR3 plus reference TRBV7-9 and TRBJ1-1, the full variable domain is DTGVSQNPRHKITKRGQNVTFRCDPISEHNRLYWYRQTLGQGPEFLTYFQNEAQLEKSRLLSDRFSAERPKGSFSTLEIQRTEQGDSAMYLCSSTMGGTEAFFGQGTRLTVV.